Each of the 2 T cell receptor beta chains below was sequenced from the same sample in a study of cytomegalovirus exposure and HLA in healthy donors. Both 60 Vbeta primers and 13 Jbeta primers went into the PCR. Measured with immunoSEQ multiplex PCR; TCRdb has only the in-frame clones, and not every one. The repertoire includes about 190,000 clones, roughly 77% of them detected once, and more than 1.5% sits in the top ten. The sequenced material came from PBMCs. These receptors came from a woman aged 50 to 60 in good health and CMV-seronegative.

A few counts support this clone. This chain connects TRBV5-6 to TRBJ1-1; D remains ambiguous. V lost 0 bases and J 1 base, leaving 10 bases between the germline ends. This CDR3 is 15 amino acids long. Per germline, CDR1 SGHDT and CDR2 YYEEEE. This chain's CDR3 is CASSLEQTRNTEAFF. The DNA of the CDR3 is TGTGCCAGCAGCTTGGAACAGACGAGGAACACTGAAGCTTTCTTT.

The chain has TRBV12-5 and TRBJ2-2; D call uncertain. Per the germline V gene, CDR1 is LGHNT and CDR2 is FRNRAP. The CDR3 totals 14 residues. The V end lost 3 bases, the J end lost 1 base, and 6 bases lay between the germline ends. In DNA, the CDR3 is TGTGCTAGTGGTTTACTACAGAACACCGGGGAGCTGTTTTTT. This sequence encodes CASGLLQNTGELFF.